The 29 T cell receptor beta chains reported below all come from one sample, sequenced in a study of spatial heterogeneity in lung cancer. MiXCR was run by TCRdb on the 5' RACE reads, yielding one entry per CDR3 protein. The data show tens of thousands of distinct CDR3 sequences, roughly 7% seen once. Time point described: sample taken at primary tumor resection. No cell sorting; template was whole RNA from tumor, lung tissue or PBMC. This specimen consisted of PBMCs, obtained at surgery. The receptors here all came from a female donor with early-stage non-small cell lung cancer.

This clonotype was seen many times. V gene TRBV7-9 combines with J gene TRBJ1-6, with D perhaps matching TRBD1 (6 bases). V shed 1 base and J shed 2 bases, with 12 bases lying between them. The CDR3 is made up of 17 amino acids. Looked up from germline, CDR1 is SEHNR and CDR2 is FQNEAQ (reference sequence). The CDR3 sequence is CASSLGRGATYNSPLHF. The CDR3, as DNA: TGTGCCAGCAGCTTAGGACGGGGGGCTACCTATAATTCACCCCTCCACTTT.

As for this clonotype: Given a much more abundant clone one base away, this may be a read error. CDR3 amino acids: CATSVTREQYF. For the CDR3, the DNA is TGTGCCACCAGTGTTACACGGGAGCAGTACTTC. The chain employs TRBV28 and TRBJ2-7; D is ambiguous. This CDR3 has 11 residues. In germline, CDR1 is MDHEN, CDR2 SYDVKM.

This chain links TRBV7-6 with TRBJ2-2; the match to TRBD1 covers 11 bases. The CDR3 consists of 18 residues. V shed 5 bases, J shed 5 bases, and the junction held 13 bases outside the gene matches. From germline, CDR1 is SGHVS and CDR2 FNYEAQ. CDR3 nucleotides: TGTGCCAGCAGCCGCCAACACGCCGGGACAGGGGGAACCGGGGAGCTGTTTTTT. This gives the protein CASSRQHAGTGGTGELFF.

This clonotype was picked up many times. The V and J genes are TRBV11-2 and TRBJ2-5; 8 bases are a match to TRBD1. The CDR3 runs to 14 residues. Trimming cost V 6 bases and J 1 base; bases outside gene matches: 4. Germline CDR1 SGHAT, CDR2 FQNNGV. The CDR3, as DNA: TGTGCCAGCAGTCGACAGGGGTCCCAAGAGACCCAGTACTTC. Residues: CASSRQGSQETQYF. Together with reference TRBV11-2 and TRBJ2-5, the CDR3 gives the full variable domain: EAGVAQSPRYKIIEKRQSVAFWCNPISGHATLYWYQQILGQGPKLLIQFQNNGVVDDSQLPKDRFSAERLKGVDSTLKIQPAKLEDSAVYLCASSRQGSQETQYFGPGTRLLVL.

This clonotype was recorded at least ten times. The CDR3 spells CASSWGAGHYNEQFF. The CDR3 DNA sequence: TGTGCCAGCAGCTGGGGCGCGGGGCACTACAATGAGCAGTTCTTC. The V gene is TRBV14, the J gene TRBJ2-1; D is possibly TRBD2 (6 bases). CDR1 is SGHDN and CDR2 is FVKESK in the germline V gene. CDR3 length equals 15 residues. Trimming took 5 bases from V and 3 from J, leaving 14 bases between them.

This clonotype was observed many times. The V and J genes are TRBV4-2 and TRBJ2-7; D not resolved. The CDR3 is 14 amino acids. Germline assignment: CDR1 LGHNA and CDR2 YNFKEQ. V was clipped by 0 bases and J by 9 bases, with 15 bases between them. The chain's CDR3 is CASSQDVPGIVQYF. In DNA form, the CDR3 reads TGTGCCAGCAGCCAAGATGTGCCTGGGATCGTGCAGTACTTC.

This clonotype was seen many times. V gene TRBV7-2 combines with J gene TRBJ2-1; D ambiguous. CDR1 SGHTA and CDR2 FQGNSA come from the germline V gene. The CDR3 consists of 14 residues. The V and J ends lost 7 bases and 6 bases respectively, with 16 bases between them. CDR3 DNA sequence: TGTGCCAGCACCGCCGGGCCGAACGTCAATGAGCAGTTCTTC. Translating it yields CASTAGPNVNEQFF.

The CDR3 region has the DNA TGTGCCAGCAGCCCGTCCGGGACAAGAGGGGAGACCCAGTACTTC. Translation gives CASSPSGTRGETQYF. This chain uses TRBV27 with TRBJ2-5; D may be TRBD1 (6 bases). Germline V gene sequence: CDR1 MNHEY, CDR2 SMNVEV (reference sequence). V lost 6 bases and J lost 5, with 19 bases in between. The CDR3 length is 15 residues.

The chain links TRBV6-5 to TRBJ1-6; weak D call: TRBD1 (6 bases). In germline, CDR1 is MNHEY, CDR2 SVGAGI. The V gene lost 6 bases and the J gene lost 11 bases, with 11 bases spanning the gap. The CDR3 consists of 12 residues. CDR3 protein: CASRQSGAPLHF. The CDR3 nucleotides are TGTGCCAGCAGACAGTCAGGGGCACCCCTCCACTTT.

This clonotype occurred many times. The chain combines TRBV20-1 with TRBJ2-1; D gene ambiguous. Trimming stripped 5 bases from V and 10 bases from J, with 21 bases between. There are 14 residues in the CDR3. Looked up from germline, CDR1 is DFQATT and CDR2 is SNEGSKA (reference sequence). This chain's CDR3 is CSAQTRSRGGEQFF. CDR3 sequence (DNA): TGCAGTGCTCAGACGCGGTCGAGAGGCGGCGAGCAGTTCTTC.

This clonotype was picked up many times. The chain is built from TRBV10-2 and TRBJ2-7; TRBD2 is a possible D gene (5 bases). The germline V gene has CDR1 WSHSY and CDR2 SAAADI. V lost 8 bases, J lost 5 bases, and 16 bases lay in between. The CDR3 loop spans 13 amino acids. This CDR3 reads CASSRGFTDEQYF. Written as DNA, the CDR3 is TGCGCCAGCTCCCGGGGATTTACGGACGAGCAGTACTTC.

At least ten counts were recorded for this clonotype. The chain joins TRBV10-3 to TRBJ2-3; 7 bases line up with TRBD2. V gave up 4 bases and J gave up 5 bases; unmatched junction bases: 12. Germline CDR1 is ENHRY and CDR2 is SYGVKD. CDR3 size: 16 residues. The CDR3 region has the DNA TGTGCCATCAGTGCCGCAATAGGGGAGGGGAGAGATACGCAGTATTTT. It yields the protein CAISAAIGEGRDTQYF.

In this sample, this clonotype turned up many times. This rearrangement joins TRBV6-5 to TRBJ2-2; D is uncertain. From germline, CDR1 is MNHEY and CDR2 SVGAGI. This CDR3 has 14 residues. Trimming left V 5 bases short and J 1 base short, with 8 bases between. The CDR3 DNA reads as TGTGCCAGCAGTCCGAGATGGAACACCGGGGAGCTGTTTTTT. Its translation: CASSPRWNTGELFF.

This chain links TRBV6-4 with TRBJ2-2; D is unclear. Trimming removed 5 bases at V and 0 bases at J, with 10 bases between. The germline CDR1 and CDR2 sequences are MRHNA and SNTAGT. This CDR3 is built from 15 residues. CDR3: CASSPVDSNTGELFF. Written as DNA, the CDR3 is TGTGCCAGCAGTCCAGTTGACTCGAACACCGGGGAGCTGTTTTTT.

The chain uses TRBV6-2 or TRBV6-3 and TRBJ1-5; D is uncertain. Germline V lookup: CDR1 MNHEY, CDR2 SVGEGT. The CDR3 has 14 amino acids. Trimming took 6 bases from V and 4 from J, leaving 13 bases between them. CDR3 sequence (DNA): TGTGCCAGCAGCCCCTCCTTCGGGAATCAGCCCCAGCATTTT. Protein product: CASSPSFGNQPQHF.

This clonotype was recorded at least ten times. V gene TRBV6-1 combines with J gene TRBJ2-1, with unresolved D. CDR3 length: 10 amino acids. The germline CDR1 and CDR2 sequences are MNHNS and SASEGT. V shed 8 bases and J shed 9 bases, with 8 bases lying between them. This CDR3 reads CASFRIEQFF. The CDR3 nucleotides read TGTGCCAGCTTTAGGATTGAGCAGTTCTTC.

This clonotype showed up many times. The V and J genes are TRBV7-2 and TRBJ2-7, with TRBD1 matching over 7 bases. The V segment lost 5 bases and the J segment 5 bases; nucleotides outside the gene matches: 3. The CDR3 is 12 residues long. Per the germline V gene, CDR1 is SGHTA and CDR2 is FQGNSA. The CDR3 DNA is TGTGCCAGCAGCCTAGACAGGGACGAGCAGTACTTC. Amino acid sequence: CASSLDRDEQYF.

The gene calls are TRBV6-2 or TRBV6-3 and TRBJ1-1; D is possibly TRBD1 (5 bases). The V gene's germline CDR1 is MNHEY and CDR2 SVGEGT. V shed 6 bases and J shed 4 bases, with 12 bases lying between them. This CDR3 is 13 amino acids long. CDR3 protein: CASRRQRSTEAFF. DNA for the CDR3: TGTGCCAGCAGAAGACAGAGGAGCACTGAAGCTTTCTTT.

This clonotype was seen just once. This chain connects TRBV15 to TRBJ2-3, with 8 bases that match TRBD2. The CDR3 loop spans 14 amino acids. J gave up 4 bases and V 5 bases, and 5 bases lay outside the gene matches. Germline CDR1 reads LNHNV; CDR2 reads YYDKDF (reference sequence). The CDR3 is CATSSGGVADTQYF. The CDR3 nucleotides are TGTGCCACCAGCTCCGGGGGGGTGGCAGATACGCAGTATTTT.

This clonotype has at least ten counts. The V gene is TRBV12-3 or TRBV12-4, the J gene TRBJ1-1; possibly TRBD1 for D (5 bases). The CDR3 sequence is 14 residues long. Trimming took 6 bases from V and 0 from J, leaving 11 bases between them. DNA of the CDR3: TGTGCCAGCAGCCCTGGGGGTGTGAACACTGAAGCTTTCTTT. It specifies CASSPGGVNTEAFF.

This clonotype was detected only a few times. J is TRBJ1-5 and V is TRBV20-1, with D hard to call. The V gene lost 2 bases and the J gene lost 1 base, with 3 bases spanning the gap. Germline CDR1 reads DFQATT; CDR2 reads SNEGSKA (reference sequence). The CDR3 runs 12 residues. The CDR3 DNA reads as TGCAGTGCTAGAAGGAGCAATCAGCCCCAGCATTTT. Translation gives CSARRSNQPQHF.

A few counts support this clonotype. The rearrangement links TRBV7-2 to TRBJ2-5; D is unresolved. Trimming stripped 4 bases from V and 4 bases from J, with 10 bases between. The CDR3 totals 13 residues. Germline V lookup: CDR1 SGHTA, CDR2 FQGNSA. Here the CDR3 reads CASSWGRVETQYF. CDR3 DNA: TGTGCCAGCAGCTGGGGTCGAGTAGAGACCCAGTACTTC. The complete variable domain, with remaining parts taken from reference TRBV7-2 and TRBJ2-5, reads GAGVSQSPSNKVTEKGKDVELRCDPISGHTALYWYRQSLGQGLEFLIYFQGNSAPDKSGLPSDRFSAERTGGSVSTLTIQRTQQEDSAVYLCASSWGRVETQYFGPGTRLLVL.

The sample holds one count of this clonotype. J is TRBJ1-2 and V is TRBV2; the D is unclear. In germline, CDR1 is SNHLY, CDR2 FYNNEI. The V end was cut by 1 base, the J end by 3 bases, with 6 bases between. The CDR3 loop spans 13 amino acids. Written as DNA, the CDR3 is TGTGCCAGCAGTGAAGGACCGTACTATGGCTACACCTTC. Its protein product is CASSEGPYYGYTF.

This clonotype was counted many times. The rearrangement links TRBV28 to TRBJ1-5; 12 nucleotides match TRBD1. V lost 5 bases, J lost 2 bases, and 10 bases stayed unmatched. Germline CDR1 is MDHEN and CDR2 is SYDVKM. CDR3 length: 18 amino acids. CDR3 protein: CASSAGTGGRWRNQPQHF. The CDR3 region has the DNA TGTGCCAGCAGTGCCGGGACAGGGGGCAGGTGGCGCAATCAGCCCCAGCATTTT. Drawing the rest from reference TRBV28 and TRBJ1-5, the complete variable domain is DVKVTQSSRYLVKRTGEKVFLECVQDMDHENMFWYRQDPGLGLRLIYFSYDVKMKEKGDIPEGYSVSREKKERFSLILESASTNQTSMYLCASSAGTGGRWRNQPQHFGDGTRLSIL.

This clonotype was detected many times. The chain uses TRBV5-4 and TRBJ1-2; TRBD1 agrees at 8 bases. J gave up 8 bases and V 0 bases, and 9 bases lay outside the gene matches. The CDR3 contains 15 residues. The germline V gene has CDR1 SGHNT and CDR2 YYREEE (reference sequence). This CDR3 is CASSLGGQGKEGYTF. CDR3 nucleotide sequence: TGTGCCAGCAGCTTGGGAGGACAGGGTAAAGAAGGCTACACCTTC.

The chain recombines TRBV3-1 with TRBJ2-1; perhaps TRBD1 as D (5 bases). Germline-derived CDR1 and CDR2 are LGHDT and YNNKEL (reference sequence). Trimming left V 8 bases short and J 4 bases short, with 12 bases between. CDR3 length: 13 residues. This CDR3 is CASRNQGYNEQFF. The CDR3, as DNA: TGTGCCAGCCGGAACCAGGGTTACAATGAGCAGTTCTTC.

This clonotype has a handful of counts. The chain has TRBV28 and TRBJ2-3, with 8 bases aligning to TRBD1. The CDR3 is 13 amino acids. CDR1 is MDHEN, CDR2 SYDVKM, per germline. With V trimmed by 8 bases and J by 5 bases, 6 bases remained unmatched. Here the CDR3 reads CASWDRNLDTQYF. The CDR3, as DNA: TGTGCCAGCTGGGACAGGAACCTAGATACGCAGTATTTT.

This clonotype was counted only a few times. The chain is built from TRBV28 and TRBJ1-3; 8 bases align to TRBD1. The CDR3 extends over 18 amino acids. Germline V gene lookup returns CDR1 MDHEN and CDR2 SYDVKM. Trimming took 5 bases from V and 3 from J; bases not matched to a gene: 15. The CDR3, as DNA: TGTGCCAGCAGTCCAAACGACAGGGGACCTTTCTTTGGAAACACCATATATTTT. This codes for CASSPNDRGPFFGNTIYF.

Many counts were recorded for this clonotype. Written as DNA, the CDR3 is TGCAGTGCTAGAGTATCTCCGGAGACTGGAGAAAAACTGTTTTTT. It specifies CSARVSPETGEKLFF. The rearrangement joins TRBV20-1 to TRBJ1-4; D unresolved. The germline V and J ends were trimmed by 1 base and 8 bases, with 17 bases remaining between them. The CDR3 runs to 15 residues. CDR1 is DFQATT and CDR2 is SNEGSKA in the germline V gene (reference sequence).